The sequence of this T cell receptor beta chain was determined in a study of identifying expanded T cells in peripheral blood. The V and J ends lost 5 bases and 1 base respectively, with 3 bases between them. Germline V lookup: CDR1 SGDLS, CDR2 YYNGEE. This CDR3 is 12 amino acids long. During the collection period, no donor immune events like infections were recorded. This clone came up once. Its antigen is undetermined. Study-wide results and caveats: Technical replicates showed about 1.2 changed clones; roughly two weeks approximately 16; four weeks 19.

Clones were sequenced by immunoSEQ multiplex PCR, and TCRdb holds only the in-frame ones, with some missing. The table lists some 91,000 clones, approximately 90% of them singletons. Input material: blood. The receptor was isolated from a person aged 18 to 70 in good health. The J gene is TRBJ2-2, the V gene TRBV9, with unresolved D. CDR3 in DNA: TGTGCCAGCAGGGGGAACACCGGGGAGCTGTTTTTT. This codes for CASRGNTGELFF.